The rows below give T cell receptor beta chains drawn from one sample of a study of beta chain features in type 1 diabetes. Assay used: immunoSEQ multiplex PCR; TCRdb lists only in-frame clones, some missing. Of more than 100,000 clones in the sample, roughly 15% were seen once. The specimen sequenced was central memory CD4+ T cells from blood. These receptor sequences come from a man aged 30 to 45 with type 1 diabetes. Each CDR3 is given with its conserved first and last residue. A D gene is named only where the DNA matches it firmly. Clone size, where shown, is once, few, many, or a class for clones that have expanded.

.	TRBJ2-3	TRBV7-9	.	CASSLAWGTDTQYF	TGTGCCAGCAGCTTAGCCTGGGGAACAGATACGCAGTATTTT
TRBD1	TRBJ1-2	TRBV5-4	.	CASSLEPGQYYGYTF	TGTGCCAGCAGCTTGGAGCCGGGACAGTACTATGGCTACACCTTC
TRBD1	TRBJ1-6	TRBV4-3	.	CASSQGGQGNSPLHF	TGCGCCAGCAGCCAAGGGGGACAGGGTAATTCACCCCTCCACTTT
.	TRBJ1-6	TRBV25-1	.	CASSEGNYNSPLHF	TGTGCCAGCAGTGAGGGCAACTATAATTCACCCCTCCACTTT
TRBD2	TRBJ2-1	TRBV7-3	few	CASSYTSGPYNEQFF	TGTGCCAGCAGCTACACTAGCGGGCCCTACAATGAGCAGTTCTTC
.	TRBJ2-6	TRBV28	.	CASSLGGSGANVLTF	TGTGCCAGCAGTTTGGGGGGCTCTGGGGCCAACGTCCTGACTTTC
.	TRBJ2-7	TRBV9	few	CASSVAPGYGHEQYF	TGTGCCAGCAGCGTAGCCCCAGGGTACGGTCACGAGCAGTACTTC
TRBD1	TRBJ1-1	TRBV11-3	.	CASSSPAKTGGAFF	TGTGCCAGCAGCTCCCCGGCTAAGACAGGGGGAGCTTTCTTT
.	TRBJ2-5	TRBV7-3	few	CASSRSGQETQYF	TGTGCCAGCAGCAGGAGCGGGCAAGAGACCCAGTACTTC
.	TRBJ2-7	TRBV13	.	CASSARRGYEQYF	TGTGCCAGCAGCGCTAGGAGGGGCTACGAGCAGTACTTC
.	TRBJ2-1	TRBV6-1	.	CASSKYNEQFF	TGTGCCAGCAGTAAGTACAATGAGCAGTTCTTC
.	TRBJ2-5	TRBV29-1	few	CSVSPHAVQETQYF	TGCAGCGTCTCCCCTCACGCGGTCCAAGAGACCCAGTACTTC
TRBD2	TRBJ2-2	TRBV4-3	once	CASSQDRSGGPGPGTGELFF	TGCGCCAGCAGCCAAGATCGTAGCGGGGGGCCCGGACCGGGCACCGGGGAGCTGTTTTTT
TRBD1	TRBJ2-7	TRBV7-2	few	CASSIGQVVEQYF	TGTGCCAGCAGTATAGGACAGGTGGTCGAGCAGTACTTC
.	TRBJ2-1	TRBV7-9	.	CASEQPFSYNEQFF	TGTGCCAGCGAACAACCGTTCTCCTACAATGAGCAGTTCTTC
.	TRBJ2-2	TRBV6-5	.	CASSYASANTGELFF	TGTGCCAGCAGTTACGCGTCAGCGAACACCGGGGAGCTGTTTTTT
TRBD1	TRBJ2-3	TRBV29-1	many	CSVERGLRTDTQYF	TGCAGCGTTGAGAGGGGGCTACGGACAGATACGCAGTATTTT
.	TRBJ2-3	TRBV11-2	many	CASSLWSTDTQYF	TGTGCCAGCAGCTTATGGAGCACAGATACGCAGTATTTT
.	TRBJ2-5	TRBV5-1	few	CASSLGQGPRYQETQYF	TGCGCCAGCAGCTTGGGGCAGGGGCCTCGGTACCAAGAGACCCAGTACTTC
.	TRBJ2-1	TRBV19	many	CASSFGERNEQFF	TGTGCCAGTAGTTTCGGGGAGCGGAATGAGCAGTTCTTC
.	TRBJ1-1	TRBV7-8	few	CASSLEAEAFF	TGTGCCAGCAGCTTAGAGGCTGAAGCTTTCTTT
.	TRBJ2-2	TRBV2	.	CASSLDRNTGELFF	TGTGCCAGCAGCCTGGACAGGAACACCGGGGAGCTGTTTTTT
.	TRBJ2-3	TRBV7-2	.	CASSLGGRDTDTQYF	TGTGCCAGCAGCTTAGGGGGTAGGGACACAGATACGCAGTATTTT